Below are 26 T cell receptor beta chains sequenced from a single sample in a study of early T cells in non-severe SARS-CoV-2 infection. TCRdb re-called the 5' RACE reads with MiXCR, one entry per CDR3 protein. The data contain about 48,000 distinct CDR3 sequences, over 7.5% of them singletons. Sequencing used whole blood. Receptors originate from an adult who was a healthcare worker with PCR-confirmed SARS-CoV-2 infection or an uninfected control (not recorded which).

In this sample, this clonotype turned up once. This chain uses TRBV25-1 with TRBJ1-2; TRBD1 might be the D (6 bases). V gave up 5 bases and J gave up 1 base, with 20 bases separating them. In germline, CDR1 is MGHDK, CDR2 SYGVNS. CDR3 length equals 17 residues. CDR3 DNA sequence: TGTGCCAGCAGTAGTTTACACTCAAAGGGGGATAACTATGGCTACACCTTC. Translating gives CASSSLHSKGDNYGYTF.

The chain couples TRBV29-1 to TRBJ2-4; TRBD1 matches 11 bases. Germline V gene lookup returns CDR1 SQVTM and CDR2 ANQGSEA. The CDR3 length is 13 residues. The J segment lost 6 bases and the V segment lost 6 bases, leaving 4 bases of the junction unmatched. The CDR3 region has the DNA TGCAGCGTCCCGGGACAGGGGGTAAACATTCAGTACTTC. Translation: CSVPGQGVNIQYF.

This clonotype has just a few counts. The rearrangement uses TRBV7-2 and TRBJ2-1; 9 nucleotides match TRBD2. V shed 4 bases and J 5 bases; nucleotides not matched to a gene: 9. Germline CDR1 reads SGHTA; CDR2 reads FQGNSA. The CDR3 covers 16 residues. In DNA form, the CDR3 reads TGTGCCAGCAGCTCGCCTCTAGCGGGGTGGAACAATGAGCAGTTCTTC. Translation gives CASSSPLAGWNNEQFF.

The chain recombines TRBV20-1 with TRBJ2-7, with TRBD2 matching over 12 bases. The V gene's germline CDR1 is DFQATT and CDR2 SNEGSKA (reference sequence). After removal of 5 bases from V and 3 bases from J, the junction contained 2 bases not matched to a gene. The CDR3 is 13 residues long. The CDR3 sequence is CSAWTSGIYEQYF. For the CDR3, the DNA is TGCAGTGCTTGGACTAGCGGGATCTACGAGCAGTACTTC.

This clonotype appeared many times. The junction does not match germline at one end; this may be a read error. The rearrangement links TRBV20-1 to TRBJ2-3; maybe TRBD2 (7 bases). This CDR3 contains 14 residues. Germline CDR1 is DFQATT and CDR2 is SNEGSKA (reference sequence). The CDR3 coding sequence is TGCAGTGCCAGAGGAGGGGGGGTCAGAGATACGCAGTATTTT. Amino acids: CSARGGGVRDTQYF.

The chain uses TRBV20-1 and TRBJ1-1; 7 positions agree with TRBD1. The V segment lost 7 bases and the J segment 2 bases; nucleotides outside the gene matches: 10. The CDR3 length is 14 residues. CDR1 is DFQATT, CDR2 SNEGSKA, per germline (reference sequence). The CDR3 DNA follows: TGCAGTGTCTCGCAAGGAGGGGGCAACACTGAAGCTTTCTTT. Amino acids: CSVSQGGGNTEAFF.

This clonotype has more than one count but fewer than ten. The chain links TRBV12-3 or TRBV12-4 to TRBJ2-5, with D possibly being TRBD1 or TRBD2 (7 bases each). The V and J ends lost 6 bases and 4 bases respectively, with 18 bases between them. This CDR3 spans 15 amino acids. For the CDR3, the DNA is TGTGCCAGCAGCCTGGGAGGGGGCACGGGAGAGACCCAGTACTTC. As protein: CASSLGGGTGETQYF.

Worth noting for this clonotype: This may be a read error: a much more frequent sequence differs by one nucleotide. Here the CDR3 reads CATGLSSYEHYF. CDR3 in DNA: TGTGCCACTGGCCTCAGCTCCTACGAGCATTACTTC. The rearrangement joins TRBV28 to TRBJ2-7, with unresolved D. Per germline, CDR1 MDHEN and CDR2 SYDVKM. There are 12 residues in the CDR3.

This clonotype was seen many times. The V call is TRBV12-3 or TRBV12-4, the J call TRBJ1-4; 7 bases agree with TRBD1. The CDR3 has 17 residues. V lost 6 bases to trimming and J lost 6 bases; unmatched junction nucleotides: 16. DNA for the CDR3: TGTGCCAGCAGCCGCGACCGCCGGGACAGCGCGTATGAAAAACTGTTTTTT. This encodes CASSRDRRDSAYEKLFF.

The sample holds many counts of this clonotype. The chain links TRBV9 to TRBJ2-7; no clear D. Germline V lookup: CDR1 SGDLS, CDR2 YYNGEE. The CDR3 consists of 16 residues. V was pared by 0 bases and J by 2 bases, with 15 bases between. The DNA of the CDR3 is TGTGCCAGCAGCGTAGGCCCTTCCATCAGCACCTACGAGCAGTACTTC. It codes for CASSVGPSISTYEQYF.

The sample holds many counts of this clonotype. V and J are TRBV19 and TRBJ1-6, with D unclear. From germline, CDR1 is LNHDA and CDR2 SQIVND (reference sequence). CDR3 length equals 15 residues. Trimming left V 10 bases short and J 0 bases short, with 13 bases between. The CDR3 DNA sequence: TGTGCCACCCGAGAGAACCTCTCCTATAATTCACCCCTCCACTTT. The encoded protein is CATRENLSYNSPLHF.

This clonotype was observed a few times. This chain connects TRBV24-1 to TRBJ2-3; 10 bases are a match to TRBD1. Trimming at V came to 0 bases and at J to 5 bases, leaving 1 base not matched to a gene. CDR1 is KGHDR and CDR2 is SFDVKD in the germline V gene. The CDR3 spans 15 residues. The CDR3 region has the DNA TGTGCCACCAGTGATTTGGGGACAGGGGAAGATACGCAGTATTTT. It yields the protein CATSDLGTGEDTQYF.

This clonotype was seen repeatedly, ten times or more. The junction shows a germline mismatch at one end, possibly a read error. Here the CDR3 DNA reads TGTGCCAGCAGCGTAGGGGTCCGAGATGACTACACCTTC. Its protein is CASSVGVRDDYTF. The chain couples TRBV13 to TRBJ1-2; TRBD1 is a possible D gene (5 bases). The length of the CDR3 is 13 residues. The germline gives CDR1 PRHDT, CDR2 FYEKMQ (reference sequence).

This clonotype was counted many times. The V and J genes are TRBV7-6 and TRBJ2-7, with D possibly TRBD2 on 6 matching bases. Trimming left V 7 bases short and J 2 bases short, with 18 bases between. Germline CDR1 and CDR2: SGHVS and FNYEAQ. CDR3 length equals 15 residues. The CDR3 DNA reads TGTGCCAGCACCGGGTCGGCTAGCGAAACCTACGAGCAGTACTTC. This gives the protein CASTGSASETYEQYF.

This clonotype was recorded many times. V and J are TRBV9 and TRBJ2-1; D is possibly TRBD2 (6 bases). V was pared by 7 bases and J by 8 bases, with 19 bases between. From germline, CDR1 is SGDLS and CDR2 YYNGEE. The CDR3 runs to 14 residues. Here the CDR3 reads CASSVRRDRDEQFF. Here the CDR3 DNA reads TGTGCCAGCTCGGTCCGGCGGGATAGGGATGAGCAGTTCTTC.

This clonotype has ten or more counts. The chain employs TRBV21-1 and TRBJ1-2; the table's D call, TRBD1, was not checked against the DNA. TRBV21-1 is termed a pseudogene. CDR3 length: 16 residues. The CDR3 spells CASSKVKGQTNYGYTF. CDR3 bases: TGTGCCAGCAGCAAAGTAAAAGGACAGACCAACTATGGCTACACCTTC.

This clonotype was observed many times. For the CDR3, the DNA is TGCAGCGTTGGGGAGCGATTCGTCAGGGACAGGGAATATGGCTACACCTTC. This translates into CSVGERFVRDREYGYTF. This rearrangement joins TRBV29-1 to TRBJ1-2; 9 positions agree with TRBD1. Looked up from germline, CDR1 is SQVTM and CDR2 is ANQGSEA. CDR3 size: 17 residues. Trimming took 4 bases from V and 5 from J; bases not matched to a gene: 17.

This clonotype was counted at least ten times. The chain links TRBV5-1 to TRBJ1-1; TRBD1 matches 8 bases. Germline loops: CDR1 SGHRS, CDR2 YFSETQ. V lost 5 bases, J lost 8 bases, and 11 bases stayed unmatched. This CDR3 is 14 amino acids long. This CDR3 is CASRPTDRDIEAFF. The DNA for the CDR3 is TGCGCCAGCAGACCCACGGACAGGGACATAGAAGCTTTCTTT.

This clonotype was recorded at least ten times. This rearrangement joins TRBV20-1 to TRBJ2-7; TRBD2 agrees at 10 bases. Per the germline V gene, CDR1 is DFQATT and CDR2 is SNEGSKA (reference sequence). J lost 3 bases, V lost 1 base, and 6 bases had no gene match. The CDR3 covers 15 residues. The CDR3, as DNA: TGCAGTGCTAGAGTCCTAGCGGGAGCGCTCTACGAGCAGTACTTC. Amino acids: CSARVLAGALYEQYF.

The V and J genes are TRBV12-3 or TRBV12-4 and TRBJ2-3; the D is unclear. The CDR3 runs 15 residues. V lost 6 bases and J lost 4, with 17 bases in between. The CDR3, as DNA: TGTGCCAGCAGCCCCCGGCCCGGCTATTCAGATACGCAGTATTTT. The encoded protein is CASSPRPGYSDTQYF.

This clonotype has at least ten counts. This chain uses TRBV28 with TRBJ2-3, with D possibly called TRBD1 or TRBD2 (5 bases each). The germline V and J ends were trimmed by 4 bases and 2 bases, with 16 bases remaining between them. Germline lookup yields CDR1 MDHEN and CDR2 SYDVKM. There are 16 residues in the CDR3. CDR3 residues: CASSSRDAHLTDTQYF. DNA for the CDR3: TGTGCCAGCAGTTCCAGGGACGCCCATCTCACAGATACGCAGTATTTT. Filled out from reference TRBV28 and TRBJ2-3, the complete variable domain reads DVKVTQSSRYLVKRTGEKVFLECVQDMDHENMFWYRQDPGLGLRLIYFSYDVKMKEKGDIPEGYSVSREKKERFSLILESASTNQTSMYLCASSSRDAHLTDTQYFGPGTRLTVL.

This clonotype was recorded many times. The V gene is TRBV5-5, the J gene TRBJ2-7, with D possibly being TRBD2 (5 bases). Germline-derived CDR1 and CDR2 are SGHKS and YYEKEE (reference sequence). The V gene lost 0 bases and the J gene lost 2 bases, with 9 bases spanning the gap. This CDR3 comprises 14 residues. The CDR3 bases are TGTGCCAGCAGCTTGGCCCGGGAAACCTACGAGCAGTACTTC. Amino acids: CASSLARETYEQYF.

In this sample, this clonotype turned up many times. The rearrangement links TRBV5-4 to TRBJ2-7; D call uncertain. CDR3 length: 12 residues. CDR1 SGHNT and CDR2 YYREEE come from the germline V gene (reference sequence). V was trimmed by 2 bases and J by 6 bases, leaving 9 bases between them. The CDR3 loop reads CASSLWAREQYF. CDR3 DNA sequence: TGTGCCAGCAGCTTATGGGCGCGCGAGCAGTACTTC.

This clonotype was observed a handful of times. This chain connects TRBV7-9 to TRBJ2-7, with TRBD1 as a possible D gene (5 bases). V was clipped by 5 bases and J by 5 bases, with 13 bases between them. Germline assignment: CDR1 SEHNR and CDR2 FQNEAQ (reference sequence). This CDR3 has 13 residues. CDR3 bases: TGTGCCAGCAGCCCGAGCAGGGCCCACGAGCAGTACTTC. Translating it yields CASSPSRAHEQYF.

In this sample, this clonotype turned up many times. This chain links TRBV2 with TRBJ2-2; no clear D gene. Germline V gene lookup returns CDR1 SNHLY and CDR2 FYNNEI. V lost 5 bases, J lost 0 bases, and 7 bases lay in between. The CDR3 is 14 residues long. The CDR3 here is CASSHGSNTGELFF. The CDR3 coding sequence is TGTGCCAGCAGTCATGGGTCGAACACCGGGGAGCTGTTTTTT.

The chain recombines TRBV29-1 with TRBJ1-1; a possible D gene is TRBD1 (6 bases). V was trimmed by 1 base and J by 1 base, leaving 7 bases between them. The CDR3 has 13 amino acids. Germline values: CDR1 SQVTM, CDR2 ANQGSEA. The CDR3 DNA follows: TGCAGCGTTGAAGTGACAGGGAACACTGAAGCTTTCTTT. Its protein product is CSVEVTGNTEAFF.